The entry below gives a single T cell receptor beta chain sequence along with its context. A read error may be the cause here, since a much bigger clone is one base away. The sample belongs to a study of tumor-infiltrating lymphocytes in primary liver carcinoma. About the research overall: Patients, male and female, were 30 to 69 years old.

The researchers obtained blood RNA from unsorted whole blood and also extracted germline DNA. Treatment-naive at the time, the patients had chronic HBV infection. The CDR3 has 14 amino acids. The germline gives CDR1 SQVTM, CDR2 ANQGSEA. A primer in the constant region served to generate TCR beta cDNA from roughly 520 ng of total RNA. Sequencing libraries for TCR beta derived from three nested multiplex PCR rounds that used slightly modified ARM-PCR. Forward primers for TRBV1-TRBV30 and a C-beta reverse primer served the first two PCR rounds, at about 10 cycles each. TCRdb itself ran the multiplex PCR reads through MiXCR, one entry per CDR3 protein. This repertoire shows 250,000 to 400,000 distinct CDR3 sequences, 65% found once; its top ten account for approximately 9%.

This receptor was taken from a man aged 40-49 years with primary liver carcinoma and hepatitis B virus infection. The chain carries TRBV29-1 and TRBJ2-7; D might be TRBD2 (6 bases). Sequences were obtained from peripheral blood. The CDR3 DNA sequence: TGCTGCGTGGCCTACGGGGACTGGAGCCTCGAGCAGTACTTC. Amino acids: CCVAYGDWSLEQYF.